The T cell receptor beta chain under discussion was sequenced for a study of molecular identifiers for immune sequencing clone quantification. Each CDR3 protein is one row after TCRdb ran MiXCR on the PCR reads. The sample includes some 320,000 distinct CDR3 sequences, about a fifth seen only once; the top ten take roughly 0.8%. Comment on this clonotype: Its antigen is undetermined.

Regarding the study as a whole: In cases of identical TCR molecules sharing a barcode, highly expanded clone sizes could be underestimated.

V was trimmed by 3 bases and J by 4 bases, leaving 7 bases between them. Germline V gives CDR1 ENHRY, CDR2 SYGVKD. This CDR3 has 12 residues. The chain carries TRBV10-3 and TRBJ2-7; D tentatively reads TRBD1 or TRBD2 (5 bases each). This TCR was sampled from a human donor in good health. Some libraries in this study had Jurkat cell RNA spiked in. Sequencing input: naive CD8+ T cells from blood, with Jurkat cell RNA spiked in. Documented subset: FACS-sorted CD8+CD4-CCR7+CD45RA+ naive T cells. CDR3 loop: CAISEGEYEQYF. The CDR3 DNA reads as TGTGCCATCAGTGAAGGGGAGTACGAGCAGTACTTC.